This T cell receptor beta chain was found in a study of vaccination and CD4 T cells after COVID-19. Stated time point: late sampling 161 to 241 days after vaccination in a few convalescent patients. The sample's treatment: roughly nine-day PBMC culture with coronavirus spike peptide pools or control peptides (ViraFEST assay). Sequence data for DNA of cultured CD4+ T cells were generated by the Oncomine TCR Beta short-read assay. TCRdb ran MiXCR on the PCR reads and lists one entry per CDR3 protein. Among about 26,000 distinct CDR3 sequences listed, approximately 40% were seen once. The germline V gene encodes CDR1 MNHEY and CDR2 SVGAGI. CDR3 length: 14 amino acids. V lost 0 bases and J 9 bases, leaving 15 bases between the germline ends. For this clonotype: Its antigen is undetermined.

The specimen was CD4+ T cells from blood, cultured in vitro, collected about 7 months after SARS-CoV-2 vaccination. J is TRBJ2-7 and V is TRBV6-5; tentative D call: TRBD1 (5 bases). This sequence was found in a human donor who had recovered from COVID-19. CDR3 protein: CASSYSSAATGQYF. The CDR3 coding sequence is TGTGCCAGCAGTTACTCTTCCGCAGCCACAGGGCAGTACTTC.